This entry lists 27 T cell receptor beta chains sequenced from one sample in a study of shared clonotypes between healthy human individuals (TCRdb year 2020). Library method: the immunoSEQ multiplex PCR assay. In TCRdb, the immuneACCESS table is reduced to in-frame sequences with V and J assigned. These tables do not hold every clone; where another copy was compared, an unresolved V gene accounts for under half, and the others remain unexplained. This sample comprises 2 million to 2.5 million clones, around 92% of them detected only once. The ten largest clones add up to around 0.4% of the sample. Specimen: naive CD4+ T cells from PBMCs. The sample's cell subset or site label, in plain terms: CD45RA+ positively selected. The receptors originated from a man in his late teens or twenties in good health. Some clones in this sample may be carry-over from other donors' samples.

The chain employs TRBV28 and TRBJ2-7; 7 nucleotides match TRBD2. From germline, CDR1 is MDHEN and CDR2 SYDVKM. Trimming removed 8 bases from V and 3 bases from J; junction bases left unmatched: 10. The CDR3 covers 14 residues. The chain's CDR3 is CASLLGSSGYEQYF. In DNA form, the CDR3 reads TGTGCCAGCCTTTTAGGGTCTAGCGGCTACGAGCAGTACTTC.

The rearrangement joins TRBV9 to TRBJ2-3; weak D call: TRBD2 (6 bases). V lost 0 bases, J lost 2 bases, and 13 bases lay in between. This CDR3 is 16 amino acids long. Germline loops: CDR1 SGDLS, CDR2 YYNGEE. CDR3 residues: CASSVAAGNPTDTQYF. CDR3 bases: TGTGCCAGCAGCGTAGCAGCGGGCAACCCCACAGATACGCAGTATTTT.

The chain combines TRBV4-1 with TRBJ2-7; a weak D match, TRBD2 (5 bases). Per the germline V gene, CDR1 is MGHRA and CDR2 is YSYEKL. Trimming removed 4 bases from V and 5 bases from J, with 15 bases in between. The CDR3 is 14 amino acids. The CDR3 coding sequence is TGCGCCAGCAGCCCCACCGGGGTCAGAAACGAGCAGTACTTC. Its translation: CASSPTGVRNEQYF.

The chain uses TRBV29-1 and TRBJ2-1; D perhaps matches TRBD2 (5 bases). This CDR3 spans 13 amino acids. V lost 6 bases, J lost 3 bases, and 12 bases lay in between. Germline V gives CDR1 SQVTM, CDR2 ANQGSEA. The CDR3 protein is CSVRRTVYNEQFF. For the CDR3, the DNA is TGCAGCGTAAGAAGGACTGTCTACAATGAGCAGTTCTTC.

V gene TRBV27 combines with J gene TRBJ2-7; a possible D gene is TRBD2 (5 bases). The CDR3 is made up of 15 amino acids. Germline CDR1 reads MNHEY; CDR2 reads SMNVEV (reference sequence). The V and J ends lost 4 bases and 3 bases respectively, with 16 bases between them. CDR3 sequence: CASSSLGTAGYEQYF. For the CDR3, the DNA is TGTGCCAGCAGTTCACTAGGAACCGCGGGCTACGAGCAGTACTTC.

This clone was recorded a few times. The chain is built from TRBV30 and TRBJ2-2; D is possibly TRBD1 (6 bases). V lost 0 bases and J 15 bases, leaving 11 bases between the germline ends. Germline values: CDR1 GTSNPN, CDR2 SVGIG (reference sequence). The CDR3 extends over 11 amino acids. As DNA, the CDR3 is TGTGCCTGGAGTGTAGGGGGAGTGATGTTTTTT. Protein: CAWSVGGVMFF.

This clone has more than one count but fewer than ten. V gene TRBV5-1 combines with J gene TRBJ2-3; 8 bases are shared with TRBD1. This CDR3 comprises 15 residues. Germline lookup yields CDR1 SGHRS and CDR2 YFSETQ. The V gene end was trimmed by 0 bases and the J gene end by 4 bases; junction bases not matched to a gene: 4. CDR3 nucleotide sequence: TGCGCCAGCAGCTTGGGGCAGGGGGCTTCAGATACGCAGTATTTT. This translates into CASSLGQGASDTQYF.

This clone appeared a single time. V usage is TRBV11-3 and J usage is TRBJ2-7, with TRBD1 identical over 7 bases. Germline assignment: CDR1 SGHNT and CDR2 YENEEA. This CDR3 is 12 amino acids long. V was pared by 6 bases and J by 3 bases, with 2 bases of the junction left unmatched. Here the CDR3 DNA reads TGTGCCAGCAGTAGGGACAGCTACGAGCAGTACTTC. Its protein product is CASSRDSYEQYF.

This chain uses TRBV7-2 with TRBJ2-7, with D possibly being TRBD1 or TRBD2 (5 bases each). V was cut by 4 bases and J by 0 bases, with 16 bases left in between. The germline V gene has CDR1 SGHTA and CDR2 FQGNSA. The CDR3 has 16 residues. CDR3 nucleotides: TGTGCCAGCAGCTATTCTATCGGGGCCGGCTCCTACGAGCAGTACTTC. This gives the protein CASSYSIGAGSYEQYF.

The V gene is TRBV9, the J gene TRBJ2-5; 10 bases line up with TRBD1. This CDR3 spans 16 amino acids. Germline-derived CDR1 and CDR2 are SGDLS and YYNGEE. Trimming cost V 4 bases and J 4 bases; bases outside gene matches: 10. The CDR3 DNA reads as TGTGCCAGCAGCATTCGCCGGGACAGGGGTAGAGAGACCCAGTACTTC. It specifies CASSIRRDRGRETQYF.

The V gene is TRBV6-6, the J gene TRBJ1-1; D is uncertain. V lost 1 base to trimming and J lost 0 bases, with 3 bases between them. CDR1 is MNHNY, CDR2 SVGAGI, per germline (reference sequence). CDR3 length equals 13 residues. CDR3 DNA sequence: TGTGCCAGCAGTTACTTCATGAACACTGAAGCTTTCTTT. This encodes CASSYFMNTEAFF.

This clone was seen just once. This chain joins TRBV7-3 and TRBJ2-1; D may be TRBD1 (5 bases). The CDR3 consists of 14 residues. The V end lost 4 bases, the J end lost 8 bases, and 15 bases lay between the germline ends. Germline loops: CDR1 SGHTA, CDR2 FQGTGA. Here the CDR3 DNA reads TGTGCCAGCAGCTCCTGGGGCGAAGGGGATGAGCAGTTCTTC. It encodes CASSSWGEGDEQFF.

The V gene is TRBV6-6, the J gene TRBJ1-2; D ambiguous. In germline, CDR1 is MNHNY, CDR2 SVGAGI (reference sequence). Trimming pared 6 bases from V and 5 bases from J, leaving 13 bases between. The CDR3 consists of 13 residues. In nucleotides, the CDR3 is TGTGCCAGCAGCTCTGGACGGTTGTATGGCTACACCTTC. It yields the protein CASSSGRLYGYTF.

As to this clone: This same CDR3 is encoded by further DNA sequences in the sample. The chain has TRBV28 and TRBJ1-2, with a possible D match to TRBD1 (5 bases). V was cut by 3 bases and J by 2 bases, with 7 bases left in between. Germline V gene sequence: CDR1 MDHEN, CDR2 SYDVKM. CDR3 length equals 13 residues. The CDR3 here is CASSLTANYGYTF. The DNA of the CDR3 is TGTGCCAGCAGTTTGACAGCCAACTATGGCTACACCTTC.

Here the CDR3 reads CASRGADKGAFF. The CDR3 coding sequence is TGTGCCAGCAGGGGGGCGGACAAGGGAGCTTTCTTT. This rearrangement joins TRBV6-5 to TRBJ1-1; D perhaps matches TRBD1 (6 bases). The CDR3 has 12 residues. V lost 6 bases and J lost 10, with 15 bases in between. CDR1 and CDR2 (germline): MNHEY, SVGAGI.

The CDR3 sequence is CASCGGMGNTEAFF. DNA of the CDR3: TGTGCCAGTTGTGGGGGAATGGGGAACACTGAAGCTTTCTTT. The chain recombines TRBV19 with TRBJ1-1, with a possible D match to TRBD1 (5 bases). The CDR3 consists of 14 residues. V was pared by 8 bases and J by 1 base, with 14 bases between. Germline CDR1 LNHDA, CDR2 SQIVND (reference sequence). The variable domain in full, with the rest retrieved from reference TRBV19 and TRBJ1-1, is DGGITQSPKYLFRKEGQNVTLSCEQNLNHDAMYWYRQDPGQGLRLIYYSQIVNDFQKGDIAEGYSVSREKKESFPLTVTSAQKNPTAFYLCASCGGMGNTEAFFGQGTRLTVV.

This clone was found once. This chain connects TRBV27 to TRBJ2-7; D possibly corresponds to TRBD2 (5 bases). Deletions cut 7 bases from V and 4 bases from J, with 17 bases between. The CDR3 loop spans 14 amino acids. Germline V gene lookup returns CDR1 MNHEY and CDR2 SMNVEV (reference sequence). DNA of the CDR3: TGTGCCAGCAATTACCGGGGTTCAAGGTACGAGCAGTACTTC. Its translation: CASNYRGSRYEQYF.

This chain uses TRBV10-3 with TRBJ1-2, with 8 bases aligning to TRBD1. Germline CDR1 is ENHRY and CDR2 is SYGVKD. The V and J ends lost 6 bases and 8 bases, in that order; junction bases with no gene match: 14. The CDR3 totals 15 residues. The CDR3 loop reads CAISHRTGLAGGYTF. The CDR3 DNA reads TGTGCCATCAGCCATAGGACAGGGTTGGCCGGCGGCTACACCTTC.

The J gene is TRBJ2-1, the V gene TRBV4-3; 10 positions agree with TRBD2. In germline, CDR1 is LGHNA, CDR2 YSLEER. The junction had 6 bases not matched to a gene; V was cut back by 1 base and J by 9 bases. The CDR3 is 15 amino acids. CDR3 in amino acids: CASSQVLLAGVEQFF. CDR3 sequence (DNA): TGCGCCAGCAGCCAAGTCCTCCTAGCGGGAGTTGAGCAGTTCTTC.

The chain joins TRBV27 to TRBJ1-5; a possible D gene is TRBD1 (6 bases). Trimming cost V 6 bases and J 2 bases, with 20 bases left between them. The CDR3 spans 17 residues. Germline CDR1 MNHEY, CDR2 SMNVEV (reference sequence). The CDR3 nucleotides are TGTGCCAGCAGCTTACTACAGGGTACTGGGCGCAATCAGCCCCAGCATTTT. Encoded protein: CASSLLQGTGRNQPQHF.

The rearrangement uses TRBV29-1 and TRBJ2-7; TRBD1 agrees at 10 bases. CDR3 size: 13 residues. V was pared by 7 bases and J by 7 bases, with 10 bases of the junction left unmatched. Germline V gene sequence: CDR1 SQVTM, CDR2 ANQGSEA. CDR3 sequence reads: CSATGTGVGEQYF. CDR3 nucleotides: TGCAGCGCCACCGGGACAGGGGTGGGAGAGCAGTACTTC.

J is TRBJ1-5 and V is TRBV6-1, with D unresolved. Germline V gene data show CDR1 as MNHNS and CDR2 as SASEGT. This CDR3 is 15 amino acids long. Trimming took off 0 bases at V and 0 bases at J, with 6 bases between the two ends. The CDR3 DNA follows: TGTGCCAGCAGTGAAGCTTACAGTAGCAATCAGCCCCAGCATTTT. Translating gives CASSEAYSSNQPQHF.

V usage is TRBV6-5 and J usage is TRBJ2-7; the D is unclear. Trimming left V 2 bases short and J 5 bases short, with 13 bases between. The CDR3 is made up of 14 amino acids. The germline gives CDR1 MNHEY, CDR2 SVGAGI. Here the CDR3 DNA reads TGTGCCAGCAGTTACGGGTTAATGTCCCACGAGCAGTACTTC. This codes for CASSYGLMSHEQYF.

J is TRBJ2-7 and V is TRBV6-7; a possible D gene is TRBD2 (5 bases). TRBV6-7 is filed as an ORF, its function uncertain. CDR3 length: 14 residues. V lost 2 bases and J 6 bases, leaving 14 bases between the germline ends. The CDR3 loop reads CASSYRVTRVEQYF. The CDR3 nucleotides read TGTGCCAGCAGTTACCGGGTCACGCGGGTCGAGCAGTACTTC.

This chain connects TRBV11-2 to TRBJ1-2, with 9 bases identical to TRBD1. This CDR3 comprises 16 residues. The V and J ends lost 0 bases and 4 bases, in that order; junction bases with no gene match: 6. Germline CDR1 is SGHAT and CDR2 is FQNNGV. The CDR3 protein is CASSLEPGQGVYGYTF. The DNA of the CDR3 is TGTGCCAGCAGCTTAGAGCCGGGACAGGGCGTCTATGGCTACACCTTC. The whole variable domain, filled in from reference TRBV11-2 and TRBJ1-2, reads EAGVAQSPRYKIIEKRQSVAFWCNPISGHATLYWYQQILGQGPKLLIQFQNNGVVDDSQLPKDRFSAERLKGVDSTLKIQPAKLEDSAVYLCASSLEPGQGVYGYTFGSGTRLTVV.

This clone was seen once. Other DNA sequences of this sample code for an identical CDR3. The J gene is TRBJ2-5, the V gene TRBV5-1; 10 nucleotides match TRBD2. Germline CDR1 and CDR2: SGHRS and YFSETQ. The V gene end was trimmed by 0 bases and the J gene end by 3 bases; junction bases not matched to a gene: 2. The CDR3 totals 15 residues. CDR3 nucleotide sequence: TGCGCCAGCAGCTTGGTGCTAGCGGGAGAAGAGACCCAGTACTTC. Residues: CASSLVLAGEETQYF.

This clone was counted only a few times. The chain has TRBV11-2 and TRBJ1-1; D not certain. The germline V gene encodes CDR1 SGHAT and CDR2 FQNNGV. The CDR3 contains 11 residues. The V end was cut by 2 bases, the J end by 10 bases, with 8 bases between. The CDR3 sequence: CASSLRSRAFF. CDR3 nucleotides: TGTGCCAGCAGCTTACGGAGCCGAGCTTTCTTT.